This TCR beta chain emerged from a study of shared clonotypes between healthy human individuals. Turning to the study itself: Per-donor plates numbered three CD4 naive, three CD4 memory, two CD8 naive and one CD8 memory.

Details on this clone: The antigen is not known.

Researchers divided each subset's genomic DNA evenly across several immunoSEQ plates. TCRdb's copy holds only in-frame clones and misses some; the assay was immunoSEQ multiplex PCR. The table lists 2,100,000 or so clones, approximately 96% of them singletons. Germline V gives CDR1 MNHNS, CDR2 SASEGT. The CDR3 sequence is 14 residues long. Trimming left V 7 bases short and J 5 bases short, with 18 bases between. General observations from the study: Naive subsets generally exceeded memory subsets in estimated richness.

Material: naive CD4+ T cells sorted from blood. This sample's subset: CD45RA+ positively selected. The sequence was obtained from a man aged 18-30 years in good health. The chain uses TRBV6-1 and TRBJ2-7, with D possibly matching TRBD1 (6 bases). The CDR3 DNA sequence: TGTGCCAGCACCCGAGAGGACAGAGCCAACGAGCAGTACTTC. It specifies CASTREDRANEQYF.